In this sample, the clone carrying this TCR beta chain turned up many times. Its cognate antigen is unknown. The authors prepared the TCRbeta library with unique molecular identifiers. Each CDR3 protein is one row after TCRdb ran MiXCR on the PCR reads. The top ten hold about 2% of the sample, which has 400,000 to 550,000 distinct CDR3 sequences, about 10% seen once. This record comes from a study of T-cell reconstitution after alpha-beta-depleted transplantation in children. The V end lost 5 bases, the J end lost 3 bases, and 11 bases lay between the germline ends. The CDR3 sequence is 14 residues long. Study-level points and caveats: Two months or so post-transplant, alpha-beta T cells reportedly derived from several hundred expanded graft clones. After transplant, high TCRbeta diversity at day 60 in some patients arose from surviving recipient T cells and thymic progenitors. One year after transplant, T-cell counts and diversity came mostly from newly produced T cells.

Sequencing used PBMCs, obtained before TCRalphabeta/CD19-depleted stem cell transplant. The sequence was obtained from a child aged 2-15 years with inherited bone marrow failure, due to receive a stem cell transplant. This rearrangement joins TRBV12-3 or TRBV12-4 to TRBJ1-5; possible D gene TRBD1, 5 bases. The CDR3 DNA follows: TGTGCCAGCAGTCCGGGACGGAACAATCAGCCCCAGCATTTT. Amino acid sequence: CASSPGRNNQPQHF.